The rows below give T cell receptor beta chains drawn from one sample of a study of identical twins. TCRdb used MiXCR to reprocess the 5' RACE reads, holding one entry per CDR3 protein. The sample has 1.5 million to 2 million distinct CDR3 sequences, around 29% seen once; the top ten hold around 0.3%. The sample was cord blood. The receptors shown here come from a newborn girl in good health. The conserved cysteine and the conserved F or W are not part of the CDR3 here. The D gene is left open where the match is weak.

d_call j_call v_call cdr3_aa
TRBD2 TRBJ2-7 TRBV28 ASSFSSGSKQY
TRBD1 TRBJ2-4 TRBV7-9 ASSLAGTGGLNIQY
- - TRBV27 ASRHRALKAYEQY
TRBD1 TRBJ1-6 TRBV20-1 SAVGQSSYNSPLH
TRBD2 TRBJ2-1 TRBV7-2 ASSLSSGKYSSYNEQF
- TRBJ2-7 TRBV29-1 SVVGGLPYEQY
TRBD1 TRBJ1-1 TRBV7-2 ASSATGGRGTEAF
- TRBJ2-3 TRBV10-3 AISEAVDTQY
- TRBJ2-4 TRBV7-8 ASSLVTGFASKNIQY
TRBD2 - TRBV27 ASSSPLRLAGETQY
TRBD2 TRBJ2-1 TRBV12-3/TRBV12-4 ASRIPGLANNEQF
TRBD2 - TRBV27 ASSSISSGRVNYEQY
- - TRBV28 ASSVTGAGLEQY
TRBD1 TRBJ1-5 TRBV7-2 ASSLDFNRGQPQH
TRBD1 TRBJ1-1 TRBV28 ASRNRGLNTEAF
TRBD1 TRBJ2-5 TRBV3-1 ASSREGQVQETQY